Shown below are 27 T cell receptor beta chains from a single sample sequenced in a study of T cells after posttransplantation cyclophosphamide. Control samples came 1 year after myeloablative marrow transplants with methotrexate plus calcineurin inhibitor. TCRdb's table, derived via immunoSEQ multiplex PCR, lists solely in-frame clones and lacks some. The sample yields fewer than 25,000 clones, roughly 90% seen once. Source: PBMCs, taken after an allogeneic stem cell transplant with a calcineurin inhibitor and methotrexate. The receptors stem from a female patient in her fifties or sixties who received an allogeneic stem cell transplant from an unrelated donor, was CMV-positive, and had chronic GVHD only. The graft donor may be the source of some T cells.

The chain recombines TRBV7-2 with TRBJ2-1; 7 bases map to TRBD1. J lost 4 bases, V lost 4 bases, and 4 bases had no gene match. Per germline, CDR1 SGHTA and CDR2 FQGNSA. This CDR3 spans 14 amino acids. The CDR3 sequence: CASSSGQIYNEQFF. The CDR3, as DNA: TGTGCCAGCAGCTCGGGACAGATTTACAATGAGCAGTTCTTC.

The rearrangement links TRBV7-2 to TRBJ2-3; weak D call: TRBD1 (5 bases). CDR3 length equals 16 residues. V gave up 2 bases and J gave up 0 bases, with 12 bases separating them. Germline V gives CDR1 SGHTA, CDR2 FQGNSA. The CDR3 sequence is CASSLRWGSSTDTQYF. CDR3 nucleotide sequence: TGTGCCAGCAGCTTACGATGGGGCAGTAGCACAGATACGCAGTATTTT.

This clone was recorded once. The V and J genes are TRBV10-3 and TRBJ2-3; TRBD2 agrees at 9 bases. The CDR3 consists of 14 residues. V dropped 9 bases and J dropped 0; count of bases not matched to a gene: 4. Per the germline V gene, CDR1 is ENHRY and CDR2 is SYGVKD. CDR3 region: CAISSGTSTDTQYF. Written as DNA, the CDR3 is TGTGCCATATCTAGCGGGACTAGCACAGATACGCAGTATTTT.

The chain uses TRBV28 and TRBJ1-1, with 11 bases lining up with TRBD1. The CDR3 consists of 15 residues. Germline loops: CDR1 MDHEN, CDR2 SYDVKM. V was pared by 4 bases and J by 3 bases, with 4 bases of the junction left unmatched. The CDR3 DNA sequence: TGTGCCAGCAGTTCGCCGGGACAGGGGGACACTGAAGCTTTCTTT. This gives the protein CASSSPGQGDTEAFF. Supplemented by reference TRBV28 and TRBJ1-1, the full variable domain reads DVKVTQSSRYLVKRTGEKVFLECVQDMDHENMFWYRQDPGLGLRLIYFSYDVKMKEKGDIPEGYSVSREKKERFSLILESASTNQTSMYLCASSSPGQGDTEAFFGQGTRLTVV.

CDR3 loop: CAWSQSSGSNSPLHF. Written as DNA, the CDR3 is TGTGCCTGGAGTCAGTCATCGGGTAGTAATTCACCCCTCCACTTT. The chain recombines TRBV30 with TRBJ1-6; D call uncertain. V lost 2 bases, J lost 6 bases, and 14 bases lay in between. CDR1 and CDR2 from the germline V gene are GTSNPN and SVGIG (reference sequence). This CDR3 region has 15 residues.

This chain links TRBV27 with TRBJ2-7, with TRBD1 identical over 9 bases. V was clipped by 7 bases and J by 5 bases; unmatched bases: 9. The CDR3 has 14 residues. Germline V gene lookup returns CDR1 MNHEY and CDR2 SMNVEV (reference sequence). As DNA, the CDR3 is TGTGCCAGCAATTCGGGACAGGGTTGGGACGAGCAGTACTTC. Amino acids: CASNSGQGWDEQYF.

This chain joins TRBV6-4 and TRBJ1-1; no clear D gene. Germline CDR1 reads MRHNA; CDR2 reads SNTAGT. V lost 6 bases to trimming and J lost 4 bases, with 15 bases between them. This CDR3 is built from 14 residues. The CDR3 reads CASRTDPVGTEAFF. Here the CDR3 DNA reads TGTGCCAGCAGGACTGACCCGGTGGGCACTGAAGCTTTCTTT.

The genes are TRBV5-5 and TRBJ2-1; the D is unclear. Germline V gives CDR1 SGHKS, CDR2 YYEKEE (reference sequence). This CDR3 has 15 amino acids. V shed 2 bases and J shed 0 bases, with 9 bases lying between them. The CDR3 sequence: CASSFVTGSYNEQFF. CDR3 DNA: TGTGCCAGCAGCTTTGTGACTGGCTCCTACAATGAGCAGTTCTTC.

J is TRBJ2-3 and V is TRBV5-1; D might be TRBD2 (5 bases). CDR3 size: 15 residues. Germline CDR1 and CDR2: SGHRS and YFSETQ. The germline V and J ends were trimmed by 0 bases and 2 bases, with 10 bases remaining between them. Here the CDR3 DNA reads TGCGCCAGCAGCTTGGATCGGGGAGACACAGATACGCAGTATTTT. Its protein is CASSLDRGDTDTQYF.

V and J are TRBV27 and TRBJ1-5; 8 positions match TRBD1. CDR1 and CDR2 (germline): MNHEY, SMNVEV (reference sequence). V lost 2 bases to trimming and J lost 7 bases; unmatched junction nucleotides: 7. The CDR3 is 15 residues long. The CDR3 DNA follows: TGTGCCAGCAGTTTAGGGTCAGGGGGCGAACAGCCCCAGCATTTT. Translated: CASSLGSGGEQPQHF.

The J gene is TRBJ1-2, the V gene TRBV28; no firm D call. V was shortened by 2 bases and J by 5 bases, with 12 bases between the two germline ends. CDR3 length: 14 amino acids. Germline assignment: CDR1 MDHEN and CDR2 SYDVKM. The CDR3 reads CASSLNGRVYGYTF. CDR3 DNA sequence: TGTGCCAGCAGTTTAAATGGCCGGGTGTATGGCTACACCTTC.

The chain employs TRBV7-8 and TRBJ2-7; the match to TRBD2 covers 9 bases. There are 14 residues in the CDR3. The V segment lost 10 bases and the J segment 2 bases; nucleotides outside the gene matches: 9. In germline, CDR1 is SGHVS, CDR2 FQNEAQ. CDR3 region: CATDGAGGTYEQYF. CDR3 sequence (DNA): TGTGCCACCGACGGAGCGGGAGGCACCTACGAGCAGTACTTC.

The chain combines TRBV9 with TRBJ2-1; D might be TRBD2 (5 bases). The length of the CDR3 is 15 residues. Germline V gene lookup returns CDR1 SGDLS and CDR2 YYNGEE. The ends were cut back, 0 bases at V and 7 bases at J, with 14 bases in the middle. CDR3 amino acids: CASSVDGVPLNEQFF. The CDR3, as DNA: TGTGCCAGCAGCGTAGACGGGGTACCACTAAATGAGCAGTTCTTC.

This sequence joins TRBV30 and TRBJ1-3; unclear D gene. From germline, CDR1 is GTSNPN and CDR2 SVGIG (reference sequence). CDR3 size: 17 residues. V dropped 2 bases and J dropped 0 bases, with 17 bases sitting between them. The CDR3 coding sequence is TGTGCCTGGAGTAGAGTTTTGGGCACAAACTCTGGAAACACCATATATTTT. Its protein product is CAWSRVLGTNSGNTIYF.

V is TRBV2 and J is TRBJ2-2; D is ambiguous. V was clipped by 4 bases and J by 8 bases, with 17 bases between them. Germline V gene data show CDR1 as SNHLY and CDR2 as FYNNEI. The length of the CDR3 is 15 residues. The CDR3 DNA sequence: TGTGCCAGCAGTGCGATGATCGATACTGAGGGGGAGCTGTTTTTT. It encodes CASSAMIDTEGELFF.

The genes are TRBV4-3 and TRBJ2-5; 13 bases agree with TRBD2. Germline V gives CDR1 LGHNA, CDR2 YSLEER. V shed 2 bases and J 5 bases; nucleotides not matched to a gene: 2. The CDR3 extends over 15 amino acids. The CDR3 DNA reads as TGCGCCAGCAGCCAAACTAGCGGGAGGGTCGAGACCCAGTACTTC. It translates to CASSQTSGRVETQYF.

This chain joins TRBV5-1 and TRBJ2-7, with 8 bases lining up with TRBD1. J was trimmed by 2 bases and V by 5 bases; bases with no gene match: 6. The germline V gene has CDR1 SGHRS and CDR2 YFSETQ. The CDR3 is 14 amino acids. This chain's CDR3 is CASSRDRGTYEQYF. CDR3 coding DNA: TGCGCCAGCAGTCGAGACAGGGGCACCTACGAGCAGTACTTC.

About this clone itself: This sample also contains other DNA sequences that code for the same CDR3. The chain carries TRBV5-1 and TRBJ2-3; the match to TRBD1 covers 8 bases. This CDR3 is built from 15 residues. The germline V gene encodes CDR1 SGHRS and CDR2 YFSETQ. Trimming at V came to 2 bases and at J to 0 bases, leaving 2 bases not matched to a gene. CDR3 sequence: CASSLDRGSTDTQYF. CDR3 in DNA: TGCGCCAGCAGCTTAGACAGGGGAAGCACAGATACGCAGTATTTT.

The rearrangement links TRBV4-2 to TRBJ2-7; 9 bases match TRBD2. Germline assignment: CDR1 LGHNA and CDR2 YNFKEQ. The trim removed 1 base at V and 7 bases at J, leaving 11 bases unmatched. This CDR3 is 16 amino acids long. The CDR3 sequence is CASSQGISGRGGEQYF. In DNA form, the CDR3 reads TGTGCCAGCAGCCAAGGGATTAGCGGGAGAGGTGGGGAGCAGTACTTC.

This clone was seen more than once but under ten times. The chain carries TRBV18 and TRBJ1-1; TRBD1 matches at 11 bases. Germline-derived CDR1 and CDR2 are KGHSH and LQKENI. After removal of 4 bases from V and 3 bases from J, the junction contained 7 bases not matched to a gene. The CDR3 contains 16 residues. In nucleotides, the CDR3 is TGTGCCAGCTCACTTAACCGGGACAGGGGGGACACTGAAGCTTTCTTT. It encodes CASSLNRDRGDTEAFF. Together with reference TRBV18 and TRBJ1-1, the CDR3 gives the full variable domain: NAGVMQNPRHLVRRRGQEARLRCSPMKGHSHVYWYRQLPEEGLKFMVYLQKENIIDESGMPKERFSAEFPKEGPSILRIQQVVRGDSAAYFCASSLNRDRGDTEAFFGQGTRLTVV.

The rearrangement joins TRBV5-1 to TRBJ2-5; the D gene is possibly TRBD1 (5 bases). CDR1 and CDR2 (germline): SGHRS, YFSETQ. V lost 4 bases and J 3 bases, leaving 7 bases between the germline ends. The CDR3 spans 12 residues. The CDR3, as DNA: TGCGCCAGCAGCCCAGGGAAAGAGACCCAGTACTTC. This encodes CASSPGKETQYF.

This clone has just a few counts. The V call is TRBV5-4, the J call TRBJ1-2; 7 bases map to TRBD1. Germline loops: CDR1 SGHNT, CDR2 YYREEE (reference sequence). This CDR3 is built from 13 residues. Trimming at V came to 1 base and at J to 8 bases, leaving 5 bases not matched to a gene. CDR3 coding DNA: TGTGCCAGCAGCTTGTCAATGGGACAGGGCTACACCTTC. Its protein product is CASSLSMGQGYTF.

The gene calls are TRBV5-3 and TRBJ1-1, with TRBD1 as a possible D gene (6 bases). TRBV5-3 is an ORF; its function is uncertain. V was shortened by 3 bases and J by 4 bases, with 16 bases between the two germline ends. The CDR3 totals 15 residues. The CDR3 sequence: CARSCRGGYLTEAFF. As DNA, the CDR3 is TGTGCCAGAAGCTGTCGGGGGGGCTATCTCACTGAAGCTTTCTTT.

The chain has TRBV5-1 and TRBJ2-2, with 7 bases matching TRBD2. After removal of 3 bases from V and 2 bases from J, the junction contained 4 bases not matched to a gene. CDR1 and CDR2 from the germline V gene are SGHRS and YFSETQ. The CDR3 totals 15 residues. In DNA form, the CDR3 reads TGCGCCAGCAGCTCTAGCGGAGCCAACACCGGGGAGCTGTTTTTT. Translation gives CASSSSGANTGELFF.

The V gene is TRBV29-1, the J gene TRBJ2-7; 12 bases match TRBD2. The length of the CDR3 is 14 residues. Germline CDR1 is SQVTM and CDR2 is ANQGSEA. CDR3 protein: CSGRGLAGGQVQYF. CDR3 sequence (DNA): TGCAGTGGGAGGGGGCTAGCGGGAGGGCAAGTGCAGTACTTC.

The chain links TRBV28 to TRBJ1-2; perhaps TRBD1 as D (6 bases). CDR3 length: 13 amino acids. CDR1 MDHEN and CDR2 SYDVKM come from the germline V gene. Between the trimmed V and J ends, which lost 5 bases and 4 bases, there was a span of 11 bases. In nucleotides, the CDR3 is TGTGCCAGCAGTCCACAGGGCGTCTATGGCTACACCTTC. As protein: CASSPQGVYGYTF.

The V gene is TRBV2, the J gene TRBJ2-4; perhaps TRBD1 as D (6 bases). Per germline, CDR1 SNHLY and CDR2 FYNNEI. V lost 1 base and J lost 4, with 11 bases in between. The CDR3 runs to 15 residues. CDR3 sequence (DNA): TGTGCCAGCAGTGAAGGGTCGGACAGTAAAAACATTCAGTACTTC. Encoded protein: CASSEGSDSKNIQYF.